This T cell receptor beta chain was documented in a study of blood T cell repertoires in COVID-19. Study background: T cells, B-cell-depleted T cells, or PBMCs provided the cDNA or gDNA that served as material.

Only one count was recorded for this clone. Living in 24 US areas, the participants were between roughly 18 and 89 years of age. The CDR3 consists of 17 residues. The V gene's germline CDR1 is MNHEY and CDR2 SMNVEV (reference sequence). Trimming left V 1 base short and J 5 bases short, with 17 bases between. Sequencing was performed with immunoSEQ multiplex PCR; in TCRdb, only in-frame clones are kept and a portion is missing. The data hold approximately 490,000 clones, with about 90% observed a single time. The sample consisted of PBMCs or T cells enriched from blood (not recorded which). The V gene is TRBV27, the J gene TRBJ2-2; D might be TRBD2 (6 bases). This TCR was sampled from a woman between 18 and 30 years old who had recovered from COVID-19. CDR3 DNA: TGTGCCAGCAGTTTATTGGAGGGATCGGAGGGTACCGGGGAGCTGTTTTTT. This translates into CASSLLEGSEGTGELFF.